This T cell receptor beta chain originates from a study of cytotoxic CD8 clonotypes in ibrutinib-treated CLL. Findings of the study overall: Public clonotypes, an uncommon group, contracted or remained stable on treatment.

TCRdb keeps only in-frame clones here, not all; method: immunoSEQ multiplex PCR. The sample lists 70,000 to 80,000 clones, 80% occurring once. A remark on this clone: Its specificity is unknown.

This sequence originates from a human donor with chronic lymphocytic leukemia. Specimen: PBMCs, collected at disease progression, from a patient treated with ibrutinib.

The CDR3 sequence is CASSVPGQGIYEQYF. In DNA form, the CDR3 reads TGTGCCAGCAGTGTCCCGGGACAGGGTATCTACGAGCAGTACTTC. This chain connects TRBV28 to TRBJ2-7, with 9 bases fitting TRBD1. The CDR3 loop spans 15 amino acids. The germline V gene has CDR1 MDHEN and CDR2 SYDVKM. The trim removed 5 bases at V and 3 bases at J, leaving 8 bases unmatched.